One sample yielded the 21 T cell receptor beta chains listed below, sequenced in a study of tumor and adjacent non-tumor tissue in lung cancer. The template was RNA from unsorted bulk tissue. Three rounds of nested PCR, following a modified ARM-PCR protocol, produced the TCRbeta library. TCRdb ran MiXCR on the multiplex PCR reads and lists one entry per CDR3 protein. The sample consists of over 110,000 distinct CDR3 sequences, around 61% of them appearing once. The sample comprised lung tumor tissue. The receptor source for this set is a man aged 55 to 69 with small cell lung cancer.

This clonotype has just one count. One base away lies a much larger clone, so this may be a sequencing read error. Here the CDR3 omits its conserved ending phenylalanine or tryptophan, so a read error is the likely source. CDR3 amino acids: CASSERGRGSGTEAFL. Written as DNA, the CDR3 is TGTGCCAGCAGTGAAAGGGGCCGGGGGTCGGGCACTGAAGCTTTCCTT. The rearrangement uses TRBV6-1 and TRBJ1-1; perhaps TRBD1 as D (5 bases). V was clipped by 2 bases and J by 4 bases, with 17 bases between them. Looked up from germline, CDR1 is MNHNS and CDR2 is SASEGT. The CDR3 length is 16 residues.

Only a few counts were recorded for this clonotype. The chain carries TRBV6-6 and TRBJ2-3; D is ambiguous. Trimming pared 0 bases from V and 4 bases from J, leaving 11 bases between. The V gene's germline CDR1 is MNHNY and CDR2 SVGAGI (reference sequence). The CDR3 is 15 residues long. CDR3 sequence reads: CASSYSEVASDTQYF. In nucleotides, the CDR3 is TGTGCCAGCAGTTACTCCGAGGTAGCATCAGATACGCAGTATTTT.

Worth noting for this clonotype: One junction end disagrees with the germline gene, perhaps due to a read error. The chain carries TRBV6-1 and TRBJ1-5; D ambiguous. The germline gives CDR1 MNHNS, CDR2 SASEGT. The CDR3 contains 15 residues. In DNA, the CDR3 is TGTGCCAGCAGTCCTGGGCGAGCGGGAAATCAGCCTCAGCATTTT. As protein: CASSPGRAGNQPQHF.

The rearrangement joins TRBV20-1 to TRBJ2-7; D possibly corresponds to TRBD1 (6 bases). This CDR3 is 14 amino acids long. V shed 1 base and J shed 1 base, with 11 bases lying between them. The germline CDR1 and CDR2 sequences are DFQATT and SNEGSKA (reference sequence). CDR3 residues: CSARGGHGSYEQYF. The CDR3 nucleotides read TGCAGTGCTAGAGGGGGACATGGGTCCTACGAGCAGTACTTC.

V gene TRBV6-6 combines with J gene TRBJ1-5; perhaps TRBD1 as D (6 bases). Trimming took 0 bases from V and 7 from J, leaving 10 bases between them. CDR1 and CDR2 from the germline V gene are MNHNY and SVGAGI (reference sequence). The CDR3 runs 14 residues. The CDR3 protein is CASSYSTGNQPQHF. DNA for the CDR3: TGTGCCAGCAGTTACTCCACAGGGAACCAGCCCCAGCATTTT.

Details on this clonotype: Since the CDR3 does not end with the conserved phenylalanine or tryptophan, this likely comes from a read error. The chain carries TRBV11-2 and TRBJ2-7; D not resolved. The germline CDR1 and CDR2 sequences are SGHAT and FQNNGV. The CDR3 loop spans 14 amino acids. CDR3 sequence: CASSPDSDSCEQYI. In nucleotides, the CDR3 is TGTGCCAGCAGCCCCGACTCCGATTCCTGCGAGCAGTACATC.

The gene calls are TRBV6-2 or TRBV6-3 and TRBJ2-7; D may be TRBD2 (5 bases). Germline V gene data show CDR1 as MNHEY and CDR2 as SVGEGT. The CDR3 extends over 12 amino acids. Trimming cost V 3 bases and J 10 bases, with 13 bases left between them. The CDR3 protein is CASSYSTAGQYF. The DNA for the CDR3 is TGTGCCAGCAGTTATAGCACGGCGGGCCAGTACTTC.

This clonotype showed up many times. This chain uses TRBV20-1 with TRBJ1-2; 8 bases map to TRBD1. CDR3 length: 12 amino acids. The V gene end was trimmed by 6 bases and the J gene end by 4 bases; junction bases not matched to a gene: 4. The V gene's germline CDR1 is DFQATT and CDR2 SNEGSKA (reference sequence). For the CDR3, the DNA is TGCAGTGCATCCAGGGGGCTCTATGGCTACACCTTC. Encoded protein: CSASRGLYGYTF.

Remarks on this clonotype: This clone may be a read error of a much larger clone one base away. The genes are TRBV25-1 and TRBJ1-1, with D unclear. Looked up from germline, CDR1 is MGHDK and CDR2 is SYGVNS. The CDR3 runs to 15 residues. Trimming pared 5 bases from V and 1 base from J, leaving 14 bases between. Here the CDR3 reads CASSNLWGGNTEAFF. The DNA for the CDR3 is TGTGCCAGCAGTAATCTCTGGGGAGGGAACACTGAAGCTTTCTTT.

To note about this clonotype: Given the absence of the conserved phenylalanine or tryptophan at the CDR3 end, a read error is likely. This chain links TRBV20-1 with TRBJ2-1; either TRBD1 or TRBD2 may supply D (5 bases each). V was pared by 3 bases and J by 5 bases, with 14 bases between. This CDR3 has 14 residues. Per germline, CDR1 DFQATT and CDR2 SNEGSKA (reference sequence). The CDR3 bases are TGCAGTGCTAGGGAGGCAGGGTTGAACAATGAGCAGTTCTTG. This encodes CSAREAGLNNEQFL.

This chain uses TRBV11-2 with TRBJ2-7; D call uncertain. The CDR3 contains 11 residues. Per germline, CDR1 SGHAT and CDR2 FQNNGV. The V end was cut by 10 bases, the J end by 3 bases, with 10 bases between. The DNA for the CDR3 is TGTGCCAACACCTCTTTCTACGAGCAGTACTTC. This encodes CANTSFYEQYF.

The chain carries TRBV20-1 and TRBJ1-1, with D possibly being TRBD1 (6 bases). The germline V and J ends were trimmed by 3 bases and 8 bases, with 16 bases remaining between them. CDR1 is DFQATT, CDR2 SNEGSKA, per germline (reference sequence). This CDR3 has 13 amino acids. DNA of the CDR3: TGCAGTGCTAGCCCTCAGGGGAACGCCGAAGCTTTCTTT. Translation: CSASPQGNAEAFF.

CDR3 sequence: CSVMTEHNSPLHF. In DNA, the CDR3 is TGCAGTGTTATGACAGAGCATAATTCACCCCTCCACTTT. This chain joins TRBV20-1 and TRBJ1-6; D is possibly TRBD1 (5 bases). Trimming stripped 7 bases from V and 5 bases from J, with 12 bases between. CDR3 length: 13 residues. Germline V gene lookup returns CDR1 DFQATT and CDR2 SNEGSKA (reference sequence).

The chain combines TRBV12-3 or TRBV12-4 with TRBJ2-5; a weak D match, TRBD2 (6 bases). With 3 bases removed from V and 8 bases from J, the gap between germline ends came to 22 bases. This CDR3 has 16 residues. CDR3 nucleotides: TGTGCCAGCAGTTTTTTGCGGGACTCCTACGCGCAAACCCAGTACTTC. It translates to CASSFLRDSYAQTQYF.

In the case of this clonotype: Mismatch with germline at one junction end may stem from a read error. This chain links TRBV11-3 with TRBJ2-1; 7 bases line up with TRBD2. This CDR3 is 14 amino acids long. Per the germline V gene, CDR1 is SGHNT and CDR2 is YENEEA. CDR3 protein: CASSLSQGGNEQFF. CDR3 in DNA: TGTGCAAGCAGCCTAAGCCAGGGAGGGAATGAGCAGTTCTTC.

The chain links TRBV12-3 or TRBV12-4 to TRBJ1-1, with a tentative D call TRBD1 (6 bases). This CDR3 spans 14 amino acids. Trimming took 3 bases from V and 0 from J, leaving 8 bases between them. CDR3: CASSFNRVNTEAFF. CDR3 bases: TGTGCCAGCAGTTTTAACAGGGTGAACACTGAAGCTTTCTTT.

The gene calls are TRBV7-9 and TRBJ1-2, with D possibly TRBD1 on 5 matching bases. CDR1 and CDR2 from the germline V gene are SEHNR and FQNEAQ (reference sequence). The CDR3 contains 12 residues. Trimming removed 5 bases from V and 6 bases from J, with 10 bases in between. CDR3 residues: CASSPDINGYTF. The CDR3 region has the DNA TGTGCCAGCAGCCCGGACATAAATGGCTACACCTTC.

This clonotype was observed many times. CDR3 sequence reads: CSADYQSNEQFF. The CDR3 bases are TGCAGTGCCGATTACCAGAGCAATGAGCAGTTCTTC. The chain recombines TRBV20-1 with TRBJ2-1; D unresolved. The CDR3 has 12 amino acids. From germline, CDR1 is DFQATT and CDR2 SNEGSKA (reference sequence). Between the trimmed V and J ends, which lost 6 bases and 6 bases, there was a span of 12 bases.

The genes are TRBV5-6 and TRBJ2-1, with D unclear. CDR3 length: 17 amino acids. Per germline, CDR1 SGHDT and CDR2 YYEEEE. Trimming removed 3 bases from V and 0 bases from J, with 16 bases in between. CDR3 sequence (DNA): TGTGCCAGCAGCTCACACATACGGCTACACTCCTACAATGAGCAGTTCTTC. Encoded protein: CASSSHIRLHSYNEQFF.

Worth noting for this clonotype: One base away lies a much larger clone, so this may be a sequencing read error. The chain combines TRBV5-1 with TRBJ2-3; unclear D gene. CDR1 and CDR2 from the germline V gene are SGHRS and YFSETQ. The CDR3 is 14 amino acids. Trimming removed 0 bases at V and 6 bases at J, with 11 bases between. In nucleotides, the CDR3 is TGCGCCAGCAGCTTGGGACACCACATGGATACGCAGTATTTT. Translating it yields CASSLGHHMDTQYF.

A remark on this clonotype: Since a much larger clone is just one base distant, this may be a read error. The rearrangement joins TRBV29-1 to TRBJ2-7; maybe TRBD1 (6 bases). CDR1 is SQVTM and CDR2 is ANQGSEA in the germline V gene. The CDR3 is 10 amino acids. V was cut by 6 bases and J by 9 bases, with 12 bases left in between. The CDR3: CSVRTARQYF. The CDR3 DNA reads as TGCAGCGTGAGGACAGCCAGGCAGTACTTC.